This T cell receptor (beta chain) was sequenced during a study of shared clonotypes between healthy human individuals. Whole-study findings and limits: In contrast to clonotypes shared by all four donors, non-shared clonotypes had lower generation probabilities.

Remarks on this clone: Antigen: not known. In the same sample, other DNA sequences code for this CDR3.

Produced via immunoSEQ multiplex PCR; TCRdb's table is partial and in-frame only. In the table there are 550,000 to 850,000 clones, under 80% of which are singletons. V lost 5 bases, J lost 2 bases, and 3 bases stayed unmatched. Germline CDR1 reads SGHRS; CDR2 reads YFSETQ. The CDR3 length is 13 residues. Specimen: memory CD4+ T cells sorted from blood. As to subset: CD45RA-negative fraction. The clonotype was recovered from a woman aged 30 to 39 in good health. V and J are TRBV5-1 and TRBJ2-5, with TRBD1 matching over 7 bases. The CDR3 DNA is TGCGCCAGCAGTCGGACAGGACAAGAGACCCAGTACTTC. Translating gives CASSRTGQETQYF.